Listed here is a single T cell receptor beta chain. Antigen: not known. Per sample, roughly 0.5 micrograms of biopsy DNA were TCRB immunosequenced. The method was immunoSEQ multiplex PCR; TCRdb's version includes in-frame clones alone and lacks a portion of them. Found here are 13,000 to 15,000 clones, around four fifths of them singletons; the top ten hold 6% to 7%. This sample was included in a study of T cell repertoires in ileal Crohn's disease. Study-wide context: At surgery, less than 45% of patients smoked, with median disease duration about 7.9 years.

Study outcomes and limitations: High-frequency clones were more common in sorted CD8 than CD4 cells. Clonality above 26.8% at surgery always came with endoscopic recurrence.

The clonotype comes from an adult with Crohn's disease. Source material: ileal tissue.

The CDR3 DNA reads as TGTGCCAGCAGCTTAACGGGATTCCAAGAGACCCAGTACTTC. Amino acid sequence: CASSLTGFQETQYF. The genes are TRBV7-6 and TRBJ2-5; maybe TRBD2 (5 bases). Trimming removed 2 bases at V and 1 base at J, with 8 bases between. This CDR3 comprises 14 residues. Germline lookup yields CDR1 SGHVS and CDR2 FNYEAQ.